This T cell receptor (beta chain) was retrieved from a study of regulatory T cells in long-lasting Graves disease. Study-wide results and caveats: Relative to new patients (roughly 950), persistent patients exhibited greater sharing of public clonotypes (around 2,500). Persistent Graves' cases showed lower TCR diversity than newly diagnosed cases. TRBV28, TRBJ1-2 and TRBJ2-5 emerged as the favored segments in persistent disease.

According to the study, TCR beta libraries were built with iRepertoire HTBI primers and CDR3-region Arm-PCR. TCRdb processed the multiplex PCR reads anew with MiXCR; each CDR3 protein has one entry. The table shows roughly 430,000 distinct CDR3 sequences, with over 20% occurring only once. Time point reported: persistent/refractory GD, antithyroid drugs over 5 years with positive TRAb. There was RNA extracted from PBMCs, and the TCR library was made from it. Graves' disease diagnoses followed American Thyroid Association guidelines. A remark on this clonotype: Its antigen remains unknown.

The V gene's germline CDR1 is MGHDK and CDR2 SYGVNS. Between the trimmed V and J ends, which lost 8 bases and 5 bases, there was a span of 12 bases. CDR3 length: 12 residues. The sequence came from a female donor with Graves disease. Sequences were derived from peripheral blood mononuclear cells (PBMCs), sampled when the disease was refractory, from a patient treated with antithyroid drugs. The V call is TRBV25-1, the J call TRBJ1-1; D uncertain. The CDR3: CASRLAGTEAFF. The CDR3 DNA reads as TGTGCCAGCCGTCTGGCCGGGACTGAAGCTTTCTTT.